The clone carrying this T cell receptor beta chain has more than one count but fewer than ten. Its specificity is not known. Germline CDR1 and CDR2: DFQATT and SNEGSKA (reference sequence). V was clipped by 3 bases and J by 6 bases; unmatched bases: 4. The CDR3 loop spans 13 amino acids. TCRdb re-called the 5' RACE reads through MiXCR, storing one row per CDR3 protein. The data show 400,000 to 600,000 distinct CDR3 sequences, around 20% seen once. These data come from a study of identical twins. Whole-study results and caveats: Beta out-of-frame twin sharing showed a weaker excess. Out-of-frame alpha sequences common to twins were enriched for low generation probability. A partial confounding effect on zero-insertion analyses could come from invariant MAIT and iNKT cells.

No donor was unhealthy or non-Caucasian. The data also belong to a second study, concerning yellow fever vaccine responses in identical twins.

The source is a young woman in good health. The rearrangement links TRBV20-1 to TRBJ2-7; 11 bases are shared with TRBD2. Sequencing was performed on CD4+ T cells sorted from blood. The CDR3 loop reads CSASEGLAAEQYF. The CDR3 DNA is TGCAGTGCTAGCGAGGGACTAGCGGCCGAGCAGTACTTC.